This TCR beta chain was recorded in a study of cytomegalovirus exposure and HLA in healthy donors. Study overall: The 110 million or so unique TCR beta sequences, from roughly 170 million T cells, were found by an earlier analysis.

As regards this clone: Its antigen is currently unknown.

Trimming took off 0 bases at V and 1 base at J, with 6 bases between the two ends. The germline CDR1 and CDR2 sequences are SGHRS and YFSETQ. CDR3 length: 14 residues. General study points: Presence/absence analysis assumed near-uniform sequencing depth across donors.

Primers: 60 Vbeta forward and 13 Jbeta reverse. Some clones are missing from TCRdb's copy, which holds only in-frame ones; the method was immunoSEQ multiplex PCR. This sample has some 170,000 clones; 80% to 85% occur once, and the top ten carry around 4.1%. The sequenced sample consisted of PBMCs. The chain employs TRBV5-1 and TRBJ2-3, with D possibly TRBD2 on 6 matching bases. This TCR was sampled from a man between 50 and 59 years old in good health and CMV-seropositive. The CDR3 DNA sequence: TGCGCCAGCAGCTTGGCTAGCGGCACAGATACGCAGTATTTT. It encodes CASSLASGTDTQYF.